This is a list of T cell receptor beta chains from one sample in a study of cytomegalovirus exposure and HLA in healthy donors. Assay used: immunoSEQ multiplex PCR; TCRdb lists only in-frame clones, some missing. This sample has over 55,000 clones, with roughly 96% found just once. Material: PBMCs. All receptors derive from a man in his late teens or twenties in good health and CMV-seronegative. Each CDR3 is given with its conserved first and last residue. Each record gives: V gene, clone size, D gene, J gene, CDR3 DNA, CDR3 protein. The D gene is left open where the match is weak. A clone size is listed for some rows: how often the clone was seen (once, few, many), or a class if it is expanded.

>TRBV28|-|-|TRBJ2-5
TGTGCCAGCAGTCTCAGTCTTGGGACTCCACAAGAGACCCAGTACTTC
CASSLSLGTPQETQYF
>TRBV9|-|TRBD2|TRBJ2-3
TGTGCCAGCAGCGTAGGTCAGGGGACTAGCGGGTTGACAGATACGCAGTATTTT
CASSVGQGTSGLTDTQYF
>TRBV7-2|-|TRBD2|TRBJ2-1
TGTGCCAGCAGTCTGACTAGCGGAGCTTACAATGAGCAGTTCTTC
CASSLTSGAYNEQFF
>TRBV20-1|-|-|TRBJ2-7
TGCAGTGCTAGCTTCAGGGACGAGCAGTACTTC
CSASFRDEQYF
>TRBV20-1|-|TRBD1|TRBJ2-7
TGCAGTGCCCCAGGGGGCTACGAGCAGTACTTC
CSAPGGYEQYF
>TRBV28|-|-|TRBJ2-7
TGTGCCAGCAGTTCAAACTACGAGCAGTACTTC
CASSSNYEQYF
>TRBV30|-|TRBD1|TRBJ2-7
TGTGCCTGGAGCTTCGGGACAGGGGGCTCCTACGAGCAGTACTTC
CAWSFGTGGSYEQYF
>TRBV7-2|-|-|TRBJ1-1
TGTGCCAGCAGCTTAGTATTTGGACAATCCACTGAAGCTTTCTTT
CASSLVFGQSTEAFF
>TRBV4-1|-|-|TRBJ1-5
TGCGCCAGCAGCCAAGACCAGGGGAGCAAGCCCCAGCATTTT
CASSQDQGSKPQHF
>TRBV18|-|-|TRBJ1-5
TGTGCCAGCTCACCTACCTTGAAAGGGGGGGCTGGTCGAGGCAATCAGCCCCAGCATTTT
CASSPTLKGGAGRGNQPQHF
>TRBV4-1|-|TRBD1|TRBJ2-4
TGCGCCAGCAGCCCCAGCCCCGGGACAGGGGGCAATGGGGAAAACATTCAGTACTTC
CASSPSPGTGGNGENIQYF
>TRBV27|-|-|TRBJ2-7
TGTGCCAGCAGTGACAGCTCCTACGAGCAGTACTTC
CASSDSSYEQYF
>TRBV27|-|TRBD1|TRBJ2-3
TGTGCCAGCAGCGGACAGGGCTGGGAGTATTTT
CASSGQGWEYF
>TRBV19|-|TRBD1|TRBJ1-2
TGTGCCAGTAGCCGAAACCGGGACAGGGCCTCTGGCTACACCTTC
CASSRNRDRASGYTF
>TRBV5-4|-|TRBD1|TRBJ2-5
TGTGCCAGCAGCCAGGGACAGGGCGACGTCGAGACCCAGTACTTC
CASSQGQGDVETQYF
>TRBV4-1|-|TRBD2|TRBJ2-1
TGCGCCAGCAGCCAAGGTCCCCCGGGACTAGCGTATGAGCAGTTCTTC
CASSQGPPGLAYEQFF
>TRBV29-1|-|TRBD2|TRBJ2-2
TGCAGCGTTGGCCTAGCGGGAGGGGTTGGGGAGCTGTTTTTT
CSVGLAGGVGELFF
>TRBV30|-|-|TRBJ1-1
TGTGCACGGGGGATGAACACTGAAGCTTTCTTT
CARGMNTEAFF
>TRBV29-1|-|TRBD1|TRBJ2-7
TGCAGCGTTGAAGATGGACAGGGCCATCTTAGAGAGCAGTACTTC
CSVEDGQGHLREQYF
>TRBV5-1|-|TRBD1|TRBJ2-7
TGCGCCAGCAGCTTGGAAGGGACAGGGGTCTACGAGCAGTACTTC
CASSLEGTGVYEQYF
>TRBV6-5|-|TRBD2|TRBJ2-2
TGTGCCAGCAGTTACGCTAGCGGGAGTTTCACCGGGGAGCTGTTTTTT
CASSYASGSFTGELFF
>TRBV7-9|-|TRBD2|TRBJ2-1
TGTGCCAGCAGCACCCTCGTCGGACTAGCGGGAGGGGATGAGCAGTTCTTC
CASSTLVGLAGGDEQFF
>TRBV11-2|-|-|TRBJ2-5
TGTGCCAGCAGCTCTCACGTTAGCGAGCAAGAGACCCAGTACTTC
CASSSHVSEQETQYF
>TRBV27|-|TRBD2|TRBJ2-7
TGTGCCAGCAGCCCTTCGGGCGGGAGTTTTGAGCAGTACTTC
CASSPSGGSFEQYF
>TRBV9|-|TRBD1|TRBJ2-2
TGTGCCAGCAGCGTACGACAGGGTAGGGGTGGCATTGGCACCGGGGAGCTGTTTTTT
CASSVRQGRGGIGTGELFF
>TRBV21-1|once|-|TRBJ1-4
TGTGCCAGCAGCCCCCGGGACAGCTCTCTTAATGAAAAACTGTTTTTT
CASSPRDSSLNEKLFF
>TRBV27|-|TRBD1|TRBJ1-2
TGTGCCAGCAGTCCCGGCTTCGGGACAGGGCTCTATGGCTACACCTTC
CASSPGFGTGLYGYTF
>TRBV13|-|-|TRBJ2-3
TGTGCCAGCAGCTCTGACTATACGCAGTATTTT
CASSSDYTQYF
>TRBV6-1|-|TRBD2|TRBJ2-3
TGTGCCAGCCGTTCTAGCGGAGGGGTGTCAGATACGCAGTATTTT
CASRSSGGVSDTQYF
>TRBV7-8|-|-|TRBJ2-5
TGTGCCAGCAGCTTACTAATCAAAGAGACCCAGTACTTC
CASSLLIKETQYF
>TRBV27|-|-|TRBJ1-2
TGTGCCAGCAGTGCCCGAGTTAACTATGGCTACACCTTC
CASSARVNYGYTF
>TRBV6-1|-|TRBD1|TRBJ2-7
TGTGCCAGCAGTGCACGTCGGACAGGGGGTTTCGACGAGCAGTACTTC
CASSARRTGGFDEQYF
>TRBV7-7|once|-|TRBJ2-5
TGTGCTAGCGGGGACAGTAACCAAGAGACCCAGTACTTC
CASGDSNQETQYF
>TRBV9|-|TRBD2|TRBJ2-1
TGTGCCAGCGGTTTTAGCGGGAGGAATGAGCAGTTCTTC
CASGFSGRNEQFF
>TRBV5-8|-|-|TRBJ2-1
TGTGCCAGCAGCTTACTTCAGGGCTATGGGAATGAGCAGTTCTTC
CASSLLQGYGNEQFF
>TRBV7-2|-|TRBD1|TRBJ2-7
TGTGCCAGCAGCTATACAGGGGTGGTCTACGAGCAGTACTTC
CASSYTGVVYEQYF
>TRBV30|-|TRBD2|TRBJ2-5
TGTGCCTGGAGAGTGCTAGCGGGTCCCCAAGAGACCCAGTACTTC
CAWRVLAGPQETQYF
>TRBV5-1|once|TRBD2|TRBJ2-2
TGCGCCAGCAGCGAAGCGGGAGACACCGGGGAGCTGTTTTTT
CASSEAGDTGELFF
>TRBV9|-|TRBD2|TRBJ2-2
TGTGCCAGCAGCGTCGCGACTAGCGGGAGGGGTGGCGGGGAGCTGTTTTTT
CASSVATSGRGGGELFF
>TRBV4-1|-|TRBD2|TRBJ2-1
TGCGCCAGCAGCCAACCACTAGCGGGACTTTACAATGAGCAGTTCTTC
CASSQPLAGLYNEQFF
>TRBV6-1|-|-|TRBJ2-7
TGTGCCAGTGGAGCGGTTCTGGCCTACGAGCAGTACTTC
CASGAVLAYEQYF